This T cell receptor beta chain was captured by sequencing in a study of cytomegalovirus exposure and HLA in healthy donors. CDR1 and CDR2 from the germline V gene are SGHVS and FNYEAQ. The V segment lost 5 bases and the J segment 6 bases; nucleotides outside the gene matches: 8. This CDR3 has 14 amino acids. Primers included in the PCR were 60 Vbeta and 13 Jbeta primers. The data were produced by immunoSEQ multiplex PCR, yet TCRdb's version contains in-frame clones alone and is incomplete. The table includes 90,000 to 110,000 clones, roughly 13% detected once. The sample consisted of PBMCs. This clonotype was sampled from a man aged 40-55 years in good health and CMV-seropositive. The J gene is TRBJ2-3, the V gene TRBV7-6, with 7 bases matching TRBD2. The DNA for the CDR3 is TGTGCCAGCAGCCAGCGGGACGGCGGGGATACGCAGTATTTT. Translated, it gives CASSQRDGGDTQYF.